This note documents a single TCR beta chain sequence. Its antigen is unidentified. With 60 Vbeta and 13 Jbeta primers, the PCR was carried out. Produced via immunoSEQ multiplex PCR; TCRdb's table is partial and in-frame only. The data contain 150,000 to 160,000 clones, about 85% of them singletons. The record originates from a study of cytomegalovirus exposure and HLA in healthy donors. Study findings and constraints: Altogether, 150 to 200 TCR beta chains were recorded as cytomegalovirus-associated. Later work found that TCR association rates differed between HLA loci; DRB1 had the most and HLA-C the fewest. Per a later analysis, HLA-associated TCR beta chains showed more clonal expansion than other, equally common TCR beta chains. The study had only CMV serostatus as immune exposure information.

This TCR was recovered from a woman younger than 30 in good health and CMV-seronegative. The source material was PBMCs.

CDR3 sequence reads: CASRDRVKNIQYF. In nucleotides, the CDR3 is TGTGCCAGTAGGGACAGGGTCAAAAACATTCAGTACTTC. The J gene is TRBJ2-4, the V gene TRBV19, with 8 bases that match TRBD1. The CDR3 is 13 amino acids. Unmatched junction bases numbered 1, after V lost 6 bases and J lost 3 bases. CDR1 is LNHDA, CDR2 SQIVND, per germline (reference sequence).